The entry that follows covers one T cell receptor beta chain sequence. CDR1 is LGHDT and CDR2 is YNNKEL in the germline V gene (reference sequence). The CDR3 covers 14 residues. Trimming took 3 bases from V and 0 from J; bases not matched to a gene: 2. Libraries were prepared by immunoSEQ multiplex PCR; TCRdb keeps only in-frame clonotypes and omits some of them. The repertoire holds tens of thousands of clones, with 82% as singletons. The sample originates from a study of blood T cell repertoires in COVID-19. The V and J genes are TRBV3-1 (or the pseudogene TRBV3-2) and TRBJ2-7, with 7 bases matching TRBD2. The receptor comes from a man between 35 and 55 years old with acute or convalescent COVID-19. Specimen: peripheral blood. In DNA form, the CDR3 reads TGTGCCAGCAGCCAGGGGACTATCTCCTACGAGCAGTACTTC. Its protein is CASSQGTISYEQYF.